This is a list of T cell receptor beta chains from one sample in a study of cytomegalovirus exposure and HLA in healthy donors. Profiling relied on immunoSEQ multiplex PCR, and the TCRdb table lists in-frame clones only, not all of them. The table lists 70,000 to 80,000 clones, roughly 94% of them singletons. The specimen sequenced was PBMCs. These receptor sequences come from a woman aged 18 to 35 in good health and CMV-seronegative. Both conserved end residues are part of each CDR3. The D gene is left open where the match is weak. The listing skips clone size in some rows; elsewhere it reads once, few, many or a size class.

NA	TRBV7-8	NA	TRBJ1-3	CASSPPVWQNAGNTIYF	TGTGCCAGCAGCCCACCCGTGTGGCAGAACGCTGGAAACACCATATATTTT
NA	TRBV27	NA	TRBJ2-4	CASSLSGGLAKNIQYF	TGTGCCAGCAGTTTATCTGGCGGACTAGCCAAAAACATTCAGTACTTC
NA	TRBV29-1	NA	TRBJ2-1	CSVVTSSYNEQFF	TGCAGCGTTGTAACAAGCTCCTACAATGAGCAGTTCTTC
TRBD2	TRBV19	NA	TRBJ2-2	CASRPGTTNTGELFF	TGTGCCAGTAGGCCCGGGACTACGAACACCGGGGAGCTGTTTTTT
TRBD1	TRBV7-9	NA	TRBJ1-2	CASSTTGEGYTF	TGTGCCAGCAGCACCACAGGGGAGGGCTACACCTTC
TRBD2	TRBV7-8	NA	TRBJ2-3	CASSLGLAGIDTQYF	TGTGCCAGCAGCTTGGGACTAGCGGGGATAGATACGCAGTATTTT
TRBD2	TRBV29-1	NA	TRBJ2-3	CSVATSGNTDTQYF	TGCAGCGTCGCGACTAGCGGAAACACTGATACGCAGTATTTT
NA	TRBV5-1	once	TRBJ1-1	CASSLFPPDSYMNTEAFF	TGCGCCAGCAGCTTGTTTCCCCCGGACAGCTACATGAACACTGAAGCTTTCTTT
TRBD2	TRBV4-1	NA	TRBJ2-5	CASSQEGAGGFQETQYF	TGCGCCAGCAGCCAAGAAGGTGCGGGGGGGTTTCAAGAGACCCAGTACTTC
TRBD1	TRBV5-5	NA	TRBJ2-7	CASSPRDSPREYF	TGTGCCAGCAGCCCAAGGGACAGCCCAAGGGAGTACTTC
TRBD2	TRBV4-1	NA	TRBJ2-7	CASSPLAGAYEQYF	TGCGCCAGCAGCCCCTTAGCGGGGGCCTACGAGCAGTACTTC
NA	TRBV28	few	TRBJ1-2	CASSEANYGYTF	TGTGCCAGCAGTGAGGCTAACTATGGCTACACCTTC
NA	TRBV6-1	once	TRBJ1-5	CASREGYSNQPQHF	TGTGCCAGCCGGGAGGGTTATAGCAATCAGCCCCAGCATTTT
TRBD1	TRBV19	once	TRBJ1-5	CASRQRQGASNQPQHF	TGTGCCAGTAGGCAGAGACAGGGGGCCAGCAATCAGCCCCAGCATTTT
TRBD1	TRBV6-1	NA	TRBJ2-1	CASSEGGQGYNEQFF	TGTGCCAGCAGTGAAGGGGGACAGGGCTACAATGAGCAGTTCTTC
NA	TRBV29-1	NA	TRBJ1-5	CSVWGGSANQPQHF	TGCAGCGTATGGGGGGGGTCGGCCAATCAGCCCCAGCATTTT
TRBD2	TRBV4-1	NA	TRBJ2-3	CASSQLLAGVPDTQYF	TGCGCCAGCAGCCAACTACTAGCGGGAGTCCCAGATACGCAGTATTTT
NA	TRBV6-6	NA	TRBJ2-3	CASSYVPSTDTQYF	TGTGCCAGCAGTTACGTCCCCTCCACAGATACGCAGTATTTT
NA	TRBV23-1	NA	TRBJ2-7	CASSQSRAFQAYEQYF	TGCGCCAGCAGTCAATCGAGGGCATTTCAAGCCTACGAGCAGTACTTC
TRBD2	TRBV5-1	NA	TRBJ2-2	CASSPSLRLAENTGELFF	TGCGCCAGCAGCCCCTCACTCCGACTAGCGGAGAACACCGGGGAGCTGTTTTTT
TRBD1	TRBV27	NA	TRBJ1-2	CASSLSGVFGGQENYGYTF	TGTGCCAGCAGTTTATCTGGGGTTTTTGGCGGACAGGAGAACTATGGCTACACCTTC
NA	TRBV6-1	NA	TRBJ2-3	CASSDAGSRVTDTQYF	TGTGCCAGCAGTGACGCCGGGAGCCGGGTGACAGATACGCAGTATTTT
NA	TRBV12-5	NA	TRBJ2-7	CASGWGHGASYEQYF	TGTGCTAGTGGTTGGGGACACGGGGCCTCCTACGAGCAGTACTTC
TRBD1	TRBV4-1	NA	TRBJ2-2	CASSQDPTGVDLTGELFF	TGCGCCAGCAGCCAAGATCCCACAGGGGTTGACTTAACCGGGGAGCTGTTTTTT
NA	TRBV7-8	NA	TRBJ2-7	CASSLAGTYEQYF	TGTGCCAGCAGCTTAGCGGGCACTTACGAGCAGTACTTC
NA	TRBV5-1	once	TRBJ2-5	CASSFTPQGGETQYF	TGCGCCAGCAGCTTTACCCCCCAGGGGGGAGAGACCCAGTACTTC
NA	TRBV10-2	NA	TRBJ2-2	CASSEILSGELFF	TGCGCCAGCAGTGAAATCCTCTCCGGGGAGCTGTTTTTT
NA	TRBV28	NA	TRBJ2-5	CASRGSAETQYF	TGTGCCAGCAGGGGCTCGGCGGAGACCCAGTACTTC
NA	TRBV6-1	NA	TRBJ1-5	CASSEQGSNQPQHF	TGTGCCAGCAGTGAGCAGGGTAGCAATCAGCCCCAGCATTTT
NA	TRBV18	NA	TRBJ2-7	CASSPEQGFNYEQYF	TGTGCCAGCTCACCAGAACAGGGTTTTAACTACGAGCAGTACTTC
TRBD2	TRBV27	once	TRBJ2-3	CASSLQLAGGWGDTQYF	TGTGCCAGCAGTCTTCAACTAGCGGGGGGCTGGGGAGATACGCAGTATTTT
TRBD1	TRBV9	NA	TRBJ2-1	CASSPGQETYNEQFF	TGTGCCAGCAGCCCCGGACAGGAGACCTACAATGAGCAGTTCTTC
NA	TRBV5-1	NA	TRBJ1-1	CASSPHEGMTEAFF	TGCGCCAGCAGCCCGCATGAGGGAATGACTGAAGCTTTCTTT
NA	TRBV5-1	NA	TRBJ2-1	CASSPGLTPHNEQFF	TGCGCCAGCAGCCCAGGACTAACCCCCCACAATGAGCAGTTCTTC
TRBD1	TRBV4-1	NA	TRBJ2-1	CASSQTGQGSYNEQFF	TGCGCCAGCAGCCAAACGGGACAGGGCTCCTACAATGAGCAGTTCTTC
NA	TRBV6-1	NA	TRBJ1-2	CASSEGAGNYGYTF	TGTGCCAGCAGTGAAGGGGCAGGAAACTATGGCTACACCTTC
NA	TRBV5-1	NA	TRBJ2-3	CASSLARLGDTQYF	TGCGCCAGCAGCTTGGCCAGACTCGGAGATACGCAGTATTTT
NA	TRBV30	NA	TRBJ1-1	CAWSVRGGTEAFF	TGTGCCTGGAGTGTACGCGGCGGAACTGAAGCTTTCTTT
NA	TRBV30	once	TRBJ1-3	CAVTEVAGNTIYF	TGTGCCGTAACCGAGGTGGCTGGAAACACCATATATTTT
NA	TRBV4-1	NA	TRBJ1-1	CASSVIQGVTEAFF	TGCGCCAGCAGTGTTATACAGGGAGTCACTGAAGCTTTCTTT
NA	TRBV6-1	NA	TRBJ1-1	CASTLSRGIGTEAFF	TGTGCCAGCACCCTCTCGCGGGGAATTGGCACTGAAGCTTTCTTT
TRBD1	TRBV6-5	NA	TRBJ2-1	CASSYSQGVPYNEQFF	TGTGCCAGCAGTTACTCTCAGGGGGTCCCCTACAATGAGCAGTTCTTC
TRBD1	TRBV27	NA	TRBJ2-1	CASSSGDRGYNEQFF	TGTGCCAGCAGTTCGGGGGACAGGGGGTACAATGAGCAGTTCTTC
TRBD2	TRBV7-2	NA	TRBJ2-7	CASSLAGRASDEQYF	TGTGCCAGCAGCTTAGCCGGGAGGGCCTCGGACGAGCAGTACTTC
NA	TRBV27	NA	TRBJ2-7	CASSLTYRGGATRGDEQYF	TGTGCCAGCAGTTTGACCTATCGGGGTGGGGCAACCCGCGGGGACGAGCAGTACTTC
NA	TRBV6-5	NA	TRBJ1-2	CASSYSTGASSRTF	TGTGCCAGCAGTTACTCGACCGGTGCGTCCTCTAGGACCTTC
NA	TRBV28	NA	TRBJ2-3	CASSLTGVGTPRDTQYF	TGTGCCAGCAGTTTAACTGGCGTAGGTACTCCCAGGGATACGCAGTATTTT
NA	TRBV18	once	TRBJ1-1	CASSPAPGTEAFF	TGTGCCAGCTCCCCCGCCCCGGGCACTGAAGCTTTCTTT
TRBD1	TRBV4-1	NA	TRBJ2-7	CASSQDLGDSAYEQYF	TGCGCCAGCAGCCAAGATTTAGGGGACAGCGCCTACGAGCAGTACTTC
NA	TRBV7-2	NA	TRBJ2-7	CASSRGGGVFYEQYF	TGTGCCAGCAGCCGAGGGGGGGGCGTGTTTTACGAGCAGTACTTC
NA	TRBV27	NA	TRBJ2-7	CASSPDLVGSYEQYF	TGTGCCAGCAGCCCCGACCTGGTCGGGTCCTACGAGCAGTACTTC
TRBD2	TRBV27	NA	TRBJ2-1	CASSLPTSGGAVNEQFF	TGTGCCAGCAGTTTGCCGACTAGCGGGGGGGCAGTCAATGAGCAGTTCTTC
TRBD2	TRBV5-4	NA	TRBJ2-3	CASSFLRLAGSQGTDTQYF	TGTGCCAGCAGCTTTCTGAGACTAGCGGGGAGCCAAGGCACAGATACGCAGTATTTT